These 20 T cell receptor beta chains share one sample of origin, sequenced in a study of untreated major depressive disorder. Libraries were prepared by immunoSEQ multiplex PCR; TCRdb keeps only in-frame clonotypes and omits some of them. Found here are more than 20,000 clones, approximately 92% of them singletons; the top ten hold roughly 0.31%. The sequenced sample was CD4+ T cells from PBMCs. These receptors were taken from a man aged 30 to 45 in good health.

The chain recombines TRBV4-2 with TRBJ2-1; a possible D gene is TRBD2 (6 bases). The germline CDR1 and CDR2 sequences are LGHNA and YNFKEQ. The CDR3 runs 16 residues. The V gene lost 0 bases and the J gene lost 3 bases, with 12 bases spanning the gap. The CDR3 loop is CASSQERAGGYNEQFF. Written as DNA, the CDR3 is TGTGCCAGCAGCCAAGAAAGAGCGGGTGGCTACAATGAGCAGTTCTTC.

V is TRBV2 and J is TRBJ2-7; 8 bases align to TRBD2. The CDR3 is made up of 15 amino acids. Germline V CDR1 and CDR2: SNHLY, FYNNEI. The V segment lost 6 bases and the J segment 1 base; nucleotides outside the gene matches: 8. CDR3 sequence reads: CASSGGAGRSYEQYF. CDR3 nucleotide sequence: TGTGCCAGCAGCGGGGGGGCTGGCAGATCCTACGAGCAGTACTTC.

The chain combines TRBV5-4 with TRBJ2-7; 9 bases fit TRBD2. Germline assignment: CDR1 SGHNT and CDR2 YYREEE (reference sequence). The J segment lost 2 bases and the V segment lost 6 bases, leaving 12 bases of the junction unmatched. This CDR3 has 16 amino acids. The CDR3 region has the DNA TGTGCCAGCACCTCGGGGGGCCTAGCGGGAACCTACGAGCAGTACTTC. Its protein product is CASTSGGLAGTYEQYF.

The chain carries TRBV7-2 and TRBJ2-7; 9 nucleotides match TRBD2. Germline V lookup: CDR1 SGHTA, CDR2 FQGNSA. J lost 4 bases, V lost 2 bases, and 6 bases had no gene match. CDR3 length: 15 residues. CDR3 region: CASSLRASGTYEQYF. The CDR3 DNA is TGTGCCAGCAGCTTAAGGGCTAGCGGGACGTACGAGCAGTACTTC.

This chain connects TRBV5-1 to TRBJ2-1; 14 bases match TRBD2. Unmatched junction bases numbered 6, after V lost 5 bases and J lost 2 bases. Germline V CDR1 and CDR2: SGHRS, YFSETQ. The CDR3 covers 17 residues. In DNA, the CDR3 is TGCGCCAGCAGAAGGACTAGCGGGAGGTTGACCTACAATGAGCAGTTCTTC. This sequence encodes CASRRTSGRLTYNEQFF.

The rearrangement links TRBV6-5 to TRBJ1-1, with D unclear. Germline CDR1 MNHEY, CDR2 SVGAGI. The V end was cut by 2 bases, the J end by 7 bases, with 11 bases between. The CDR3 is 13 amino acids. The CDR3 nucleotides read TGTGCCAGCAGTTACAAACCGCGTTTTGAAGCTTTCTTT. This sequence encodes CASSYKPRFEAFF.

The chain has TRBV18 and TRBJ2-5; D unresolved. CDR1 and CDR2 from the germline V gene are KGHSH and LQKENI. V lost 3 bases and J lost 4, with 9 bases in between. This CDR3 has 13 amino acids. This chain's CDR3 is CASSPGSRETQYF. CDR3 nucleotide sequence: TGTGCCAGCTCACCGGGCAGTAGAGAGACCCAGTACTTC.

V gene TRBV19 combines with J gene TRBJ2-2, with 7 bases lining up with TRBD1. Germline V gives CDR1 LNHDA, CDR2 SQIVND (reference sequence). This CDR3 comprises 13 residues. Germline trimming cut 7 bases from V and 4 bases from J; bases unmatched to any gene: 3. For the CDR3, the DNA is TGTGCCAGTATGAGGGGGCGCACCGGGGAGCTGTTTTTT. Translated, it gives CASMRGRTGELFF.

The J gene is TRBJ1-1, the V gene TRBV7-9, with 10 nucleotides matching TRBD1. Germline assignment: CDR1 SEHNR and CDR2 FQNEAQ (reference sequence). Losses at the gene ends were 4 bases for V and 7 bases for J; bases not matched to a gene: 6. The CDR3 runs 14 residues. The CDR3 DNA is TGTGCCAGCAGCTCGGGACAGGGGCGCCTTGAAGCTTTCTTT. Translated: CASSSGQGRLEAFF.

This rearrangement joins TRBV7-2 to TRBJ2-7; possibly TRBD1 or TRBD2 for D (5 bases each). Trimming pared 4 bases from V and 0 bases from J, leaving 13 bases between. Germline V lookup: CDR1 SGHTA, CDR2 FQGNSA. The CDR3 runs to 15 residues. As DNA, the CDR3 is TGTGCCAGCAGCTGGGGTGGGACCTCCTCCTACGAGCAGTACTTC. Translation: CASSWGGTSSYEQYF.

CDR3 DNA sequence: TGTGCCAGCAGCCAATTTCCGACGGTAGGCTACACCTTC. Its translation is CASSQFPTVGYTF. The V gene is TRBV6-6, the J gene TRBJ1-2; D ambiguous. Germline CDR1 reads MNHNY; CDR2 reads SVGAGI (reference sequence). V was clipped by 6 bases and J by 8 bases, with 16 bases between them. This CDR3 has 13 amino acids.

The chain combines TRBV7-6 with TRBJ2-1; D possibly corresponds to TRBD2 (6 bases). CDR1 and CDR2 (germline): SGHVS, FNYEAQ. The V and J ends lost 0 bases and 6 bases respectively, with 12 bases between them. The CDR3 is made up of 15 amino acids. This chain's CDR3 is CASSLASSGRNEQFF. DNA for the CDR3: TGTGCCAGCAGCTTAGCTTCCAGCGGGCGCAATGAGCAGTTCTTC.

This clone was picked up one time. DNA for the CDR3: TGTGCCAGCAGCCCTACAGGGGCTAGCACAGATACGCAGTATTTT. Amino acid sequence: CASSPTGASTDTQYF. The genes are TRBV11-3 and TRBJ2-3, with 7 positions matching TRBD1. The trim removed 5 bases at V and 0 bases at J, leaving 5 bases unmatched. CDR3 length equals 15 residues. Looked up from germline, CDR1 is SGHNT and CDR2 is YENEEA. The full variable domain, rest sourced from reference TRBV11-3 and TRBJ2-3, is EAGVVQSPRYKIIEKKQPVAFWCNPISGHNTLYWYLQNLGQGPELLIRYENEEAVDDSQLPKDRFSAERLKGVDSTLKIQPAELGDSAVYLCASSPTGASTDTQYFGPGTRLTVL.

V gene TRBV27 combines with J gene TRBJ2-7, with unresolved D. The CDR3 spans 15 residues. Germline V gene lookup returns CDR1 MNHEY and CDR2 SMNVEV (reference sequence). Between the trimmed V and J ends, which lost 6 bases and 0 bases, there was a span of 15 bases. CDR3 nucleotides: TGTGCCAGCAGATCGTCCGGCTACAACTCCTACGAGCAGTACTTC. Translated: CASRSSGYNSYEQYF.

V and J are TRBV5-1 and TRBJ1-4, with TRBD1 as a possible D gene (5 bases). The V and J ends lost 4 bases and 8 bases respectively, with 12 bases between them. The CDR3 runs to 13 residues. Germline CDR1 reads SGHRS; CDR2 reads YFSETQ. In DNA, the CDR3 is TGCGCCAGCAGCGCCCAGGGAACCGAAAAACTGTTTTTT. Its translation is CASSAQGTEKLFF.

The gene calls are TRBV27 and TRBJ1-1; a possible D gene is TRBD1 (6 bases). Germline V CDR1 and CDR2: MNHEY, SMNVEV (reference sequence). This CDR3 comprises 14 residues. The ends were cut back, 3 bases at V and 4 bases at J, with 12 bases in the middle. In nucleotides, the CDR3 is TGTGCCAGCAGTTTCACCCAGGGGTCCACTGAAGCTTTCTTT. It yields the protein CASSFTQGSTEAFF.

This clone is a singleton in its sample. V gene TRBV6-5 combines with J gene TRBJ2-1; D possibly matches TRBD1 or TRBD2 (5 bases each). CDR1 and CDR2 (germline): MNHEY, SVGAGI. The germline V and J ends were trimmed by 8 bases and 2 bases, with 13 bases remaining between them. This CDR3 region has 14 residues. The CDR3 sequence: CASGWGSAYNEQFF. The CDR3 coding sequence is TGTGCCAGCGGCTGGGGGTCCGCCTACAATGAGCAGTTCTTC.

The chain is built from TRBV7-2 and TRBJ2-7, with D uncertain. CDR3 length: 11 residues. Germline CDR1 is SGHTA and CDR2 is FQGNSA. V was trimmed by 5 bases and J by 7 bases, leaving 9 bases between them. The CDR3 bases are TGTGCCAGCAGCCCCCACCGGGAGCAGTACTTC. Its protein is CASSPHREQYF. Drawing the rest from reference TRBV7-2 and TRBJ2-7, the complete variable domain is GAGVSQSPSNKVTEKGKDVELRCDPISGHTALYWYRQSLGQGLEFLIYFQGNSAPDKSGLPSDRFSAERTGGSVSTLTIQRTQQEDSAVYLCASSPHREQYFGPGTRLTVT.

The chain couples TRBV19 to TRBJ2-3; perhaps TRBD2 as D (7 bases). The CDR3 is 15 residues long. CDR1 is LNHDA, CDR2 SQIVND, per germline (reference sequence). V shed 8 bases and J shed 3 bases, with 18 bases lying between them. CDR3 region: CASSTPRGLTDTQYF. CDR3 DNA: TGTGCCAGTTCTACCCCGCGGGGGCTAACAGATACGCAGTATTTT.

The rearrangement uses TRBV10-3 and TRBJ2-1; TRBD2 matches at 7 bases. The germline V gene encodes CDR1 ENHRY and CDR2 SYGVKD. The CDR3 totals 15 residues. J gave up 2 bases and V 6 bases, and 7 bases lay outside the gene matches. The CDR3 region has the DNA TGTGCCATCAGACTTTCTAGCGGTACCTACAATGAGCAGTTCTTC. This sequence encodes CAIRLSSGTYNEQFF.